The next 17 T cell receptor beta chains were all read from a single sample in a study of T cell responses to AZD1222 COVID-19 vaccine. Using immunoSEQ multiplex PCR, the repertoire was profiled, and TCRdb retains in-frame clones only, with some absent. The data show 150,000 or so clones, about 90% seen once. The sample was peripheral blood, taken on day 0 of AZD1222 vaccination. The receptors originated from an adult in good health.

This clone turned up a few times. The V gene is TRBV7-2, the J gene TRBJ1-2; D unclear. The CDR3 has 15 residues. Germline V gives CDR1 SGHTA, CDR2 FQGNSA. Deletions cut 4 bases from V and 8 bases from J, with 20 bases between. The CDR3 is CASSWRHGDAGGYTF. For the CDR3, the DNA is TGTGCCAGCAGCTGGCGTCATGGCGACGCCGGGGGCTACACCTTC.

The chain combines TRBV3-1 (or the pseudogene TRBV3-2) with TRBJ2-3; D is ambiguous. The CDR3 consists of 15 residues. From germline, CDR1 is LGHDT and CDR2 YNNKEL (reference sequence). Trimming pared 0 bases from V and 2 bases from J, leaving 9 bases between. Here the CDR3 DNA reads TGTGCCAGCAGCCAAGATCCCCGGATCACAGATACGCAGTATTTT. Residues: CASSQDPRITDTQYF.

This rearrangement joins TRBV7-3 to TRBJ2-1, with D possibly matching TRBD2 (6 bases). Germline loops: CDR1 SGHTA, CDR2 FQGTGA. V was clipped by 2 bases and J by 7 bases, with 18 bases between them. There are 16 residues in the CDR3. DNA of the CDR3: TGTGCCAGCAGCTTACTCGGGACTCAACTGAGGAATGAGCAGTTCTTC. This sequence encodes CASSLLGTQLRNEQFF.

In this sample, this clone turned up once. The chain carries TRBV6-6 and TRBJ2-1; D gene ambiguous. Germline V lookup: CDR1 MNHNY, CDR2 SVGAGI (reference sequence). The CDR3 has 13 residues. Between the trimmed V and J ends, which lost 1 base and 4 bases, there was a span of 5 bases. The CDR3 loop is CASSYWPYNEQFF. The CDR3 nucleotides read TGTGCCAGCAGTTACTGGCCATACAATGAGCAGTTCTTC.

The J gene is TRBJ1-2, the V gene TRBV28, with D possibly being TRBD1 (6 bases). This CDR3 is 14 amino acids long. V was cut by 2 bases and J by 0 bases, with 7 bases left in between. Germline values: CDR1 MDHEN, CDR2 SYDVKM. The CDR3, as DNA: TGTGCCAGCAGTTTAGGGGACACTAACTATGGCTACACCTTC. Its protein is CASSLGDTNYGYTF.

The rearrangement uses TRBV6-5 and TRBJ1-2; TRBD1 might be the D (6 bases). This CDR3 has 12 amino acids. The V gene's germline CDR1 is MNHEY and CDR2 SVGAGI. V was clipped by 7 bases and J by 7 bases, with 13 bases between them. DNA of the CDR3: TGTGCCAGCACCGAAACAGGGACTGGCTACACCTTC. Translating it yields CASTETGTGYTF.

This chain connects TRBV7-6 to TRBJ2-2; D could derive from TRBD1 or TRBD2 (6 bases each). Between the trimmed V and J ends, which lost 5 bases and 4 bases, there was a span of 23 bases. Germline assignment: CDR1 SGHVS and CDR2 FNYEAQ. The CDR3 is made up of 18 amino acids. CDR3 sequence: CASSPFSRGAWSTGELFF. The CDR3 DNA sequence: TGTGCCAGCAGCCCGTTCTCGAGGGGGGCATGGAGCACCGGGGAGCTGTTTTTT. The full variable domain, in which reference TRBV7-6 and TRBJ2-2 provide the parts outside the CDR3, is GAGVSQSPRYKVTKRGQDVALRCDPISGHVSLYWYRQALGQGPEFLTYFNYEAQQDKSGLPNDRFSAERPEGSISTLTIQRTEQRDSAMYRCASSPFSRGAWSTGELFFGEGSRLTVL.

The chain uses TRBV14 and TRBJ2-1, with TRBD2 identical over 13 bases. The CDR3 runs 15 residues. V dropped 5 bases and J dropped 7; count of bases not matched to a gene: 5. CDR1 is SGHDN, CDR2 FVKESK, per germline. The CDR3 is CASSLRTSGSNEQFF. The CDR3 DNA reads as TGTGCCAGCAGCTTAAGGACTAGCGGGAGTAATGAGCAGTTCTTC. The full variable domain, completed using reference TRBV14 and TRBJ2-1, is EAGVTQFPSHSVIEKGQTVTLRCDPISGHDNLYWYRRVMGKEIKFLLHFVKESKQDESGMPNNRFLAERTGGTYSTLKVQPAELEDSGVYFCASSLRTSGSNEQFFGPGTRLTVL.

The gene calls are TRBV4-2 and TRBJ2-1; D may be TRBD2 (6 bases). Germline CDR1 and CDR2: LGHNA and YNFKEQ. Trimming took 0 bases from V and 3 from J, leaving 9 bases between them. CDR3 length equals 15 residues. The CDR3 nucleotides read TGTGCCAGCAGCCAAGACCGAGCGGGCTACAATGAGCAGTTCTTC. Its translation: CASSQDRAGYNEQFF.

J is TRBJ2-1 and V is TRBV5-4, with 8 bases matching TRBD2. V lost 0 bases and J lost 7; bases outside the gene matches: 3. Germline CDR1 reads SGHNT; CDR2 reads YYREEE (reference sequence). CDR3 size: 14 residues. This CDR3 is CASSLEVAGNEQFF. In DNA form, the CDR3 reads TGTGCCAGCAGCTTGGAGGTAGCGGGGAATGAGCAGTTCTTC.

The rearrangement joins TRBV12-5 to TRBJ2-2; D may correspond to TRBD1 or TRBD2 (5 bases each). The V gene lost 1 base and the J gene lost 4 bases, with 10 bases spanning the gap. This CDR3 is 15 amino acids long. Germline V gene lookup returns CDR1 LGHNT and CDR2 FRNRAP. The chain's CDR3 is CASGLDVGVTGELFF. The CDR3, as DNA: TGTGCTAGTGGTTTGGACGTGGGGGTCACCGGGGAGCTGTTTTTT. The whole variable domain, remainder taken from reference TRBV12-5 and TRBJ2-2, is DARVTQTPRHKVTEMGQEVTMRCQPILGHNTVFWYRQTMMQGLELLAYFRNRAPLDDSGMPKDRFSAEMPDATLATLKIQPSEPRDSAVYFCASGLDVGVTGELFFGEGSRLTVL.

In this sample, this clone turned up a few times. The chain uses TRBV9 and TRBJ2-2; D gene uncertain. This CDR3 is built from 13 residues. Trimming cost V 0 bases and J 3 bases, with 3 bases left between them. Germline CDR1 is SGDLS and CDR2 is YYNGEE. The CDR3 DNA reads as TGTGCCAGCAGCGTAGACCACACCGGGGAGCTGTTTTTT. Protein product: CASSVDHTGELFF.

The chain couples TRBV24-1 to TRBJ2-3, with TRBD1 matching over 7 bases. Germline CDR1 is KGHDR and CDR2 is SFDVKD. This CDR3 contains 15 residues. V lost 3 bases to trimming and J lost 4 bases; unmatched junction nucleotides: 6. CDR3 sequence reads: CATSDPGGSSDTQYF. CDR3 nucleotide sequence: TGTGCCACCAGTGATCCAGGGGGAAGCTCAGATACGCAGTATTTT.

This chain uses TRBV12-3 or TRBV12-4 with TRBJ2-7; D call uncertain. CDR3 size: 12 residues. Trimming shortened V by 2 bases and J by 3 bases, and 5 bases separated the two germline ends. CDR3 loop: CASSLYGYEQYF. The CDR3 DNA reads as TGTGCCAGCAGTTTATATGGCTACGAGCAGTACTTC.

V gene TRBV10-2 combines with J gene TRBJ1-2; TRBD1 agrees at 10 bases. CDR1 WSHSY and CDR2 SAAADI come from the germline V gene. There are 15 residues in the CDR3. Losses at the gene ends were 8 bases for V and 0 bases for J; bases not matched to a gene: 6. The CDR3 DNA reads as TGCGCCAGCGACGGGACAGGGGACCCTAACTATGGCTACACCTTC. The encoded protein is CASDGTGDPNYGYTF.

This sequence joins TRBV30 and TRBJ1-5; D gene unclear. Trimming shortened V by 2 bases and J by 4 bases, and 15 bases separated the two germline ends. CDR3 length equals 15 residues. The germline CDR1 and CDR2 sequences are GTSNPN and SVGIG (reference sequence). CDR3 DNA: TGTGCCTGGAGTAAAGAGGGAGTTTCGAATCAGCCCCAGCATTTT. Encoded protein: CAWSKEGVSNQPQHF.

CDR3 nucleotide sequence: TGTGCCAGTAGTACCGGGACAGGGCGAGCAGACACCGGGGAGCTGTTTTTT. This codes for CASSTGTGRADTGELFF. V and J are TRBV19 and TRBJ2-2; 9 bases line up with TRBD1. J gave up 3 bases and V 4 bases, and 9 bases lay outside the gene matches. Germline V gene sequence: CDR1 LNHDA, CDR2 SQIVND (reference sequence). This CDR3 is 17 amino acids long.